This T cell receptor (beta chain) derives from a study of T cells after yellow fever vaccination (dated by TCRdb to about 2019). Looking at the study overall: The SMART-Seq v4 Ultra Low Input RNA kit was used to prepare libraries from fractions with low cell numbers. To follow T-cell clones before and after both primary and booster YFV17D yellow fever vaccination, bulk TCR alpha and beta repertoires underwent longitudinal sequencing. Two healthy male donors made up the cohort, one aged 18 to 30 years and the other aged 30 to 40 years. Blood was drawn at multiple timepoints before and after primary and secondary immunization, with bulk PBMC replicates and cell subsets isolated.

The treatment or condition label on this specimen signifies: live attenuated yellow fever vaccine strain. At every blood-draw timepoint, two biological replicates of bulk PBMCs were collected. A standard Ficoll-Paque protocol was used to isolate PBMCs from peripheral blood. RNA was extracted with TriZol from bulk PBMCs, CD4 and CD8 fractions, and dextramer-positive and dextramer-negative fractions. The sample holds many counts of this clonotype. Its antigen remains undetermined. Within one base of it there is no much larger clone, and no base qualities were kept. The sequencer listed for this sample is Illumina NovaSeq 6000. TCR cDNA was synthesized by 5'RACE template switching, through which a universal primer site and unique molecular identifiers were introduced. Priming for cDNA synthesis came from both the TCR alpha and TCR beta constant segments. Libraries were amplified in two PCR steps, with sample barcodes and sequencing adapters added in the second step. Sequencing of the libraries was done on either Illumina HiSeq 2500 (2x100 bp) or NovaSeq (2x150 bp). The published analysis was carried out like this. Demultiplexing of reads and collapsing into UMI consensus sequences were performed with MIGEC, and V(D)J alignment was carried out with MiXCR. Clonotypes responding to the vaccine were identified with edgeR on replicate PBMC samples, with the criteria of FDR below 0.01 and a log2 fold change above 5 up to day 15. Bulk clonotypes were assigned CD4 or CD8 identity according to which sequenced CD4 or CD8 repertoire held them at higher abundance. TCRdb reanalyzed the raw reads on its own, using fastp at Q25 for trimming and MiXCR for clone calling, and kept in-frame beta chains. Here each entry gathers all rows of one CDR3 protein and keeps the most common genes and DNA. The V and J calls and clone size are TCRdb's, not the authors'. This sample is represented by a few hundred thousand distinct CDR3 sequences; approximately 4% of them were singletons. Roughly 21% of the sample comes from the top ten.

The full study reports these points: Computational filtering was needed because FACS-sorted repertoires could contain abundant contaminating clonotypes from the bulk population. The secondary T-cell response was found to be weaker but faster than the primary response, with a peak reached on day 5 rather than on day 15. Only a couple of donors were included in the study, so the extent to which the findings can be generalized is limited. After the booster, most clones that had expanded after primary vaccination were detected again (approximately 96% of CD4 and under 90% of CD8), suggesting broad maintenance of memory. A small share of clonotypes occurred in both CD4 and CD8 compartments, likely arising from convergent recombination.

As encoded in the germline V gene, CDR1 is SGHVS while CDR2 is FNYEAQ. V loses 6 bases of germline sequence and J loses 3 bases, and the interval between the two ends is 8 bases. Its CDR3 holds 13 amino acids, cysteine through phenylalanine. Left in the record is the CDR3 DNA by itself, 39 bases read in frame from the first base. Sequences were derived from PBMCs, sampled 15 days after the yellow fever booster vaccination. The TCR sequence derives from a man in his late teens or twenties who received the YFV17D yellow fever vaccine. The receptor chain draws on TRBV7-6 and TRBJ2-2; TRBD2 is perhaps the D gene, given 5 matching bases. The CDR3 has the sequence CASRGGHTGELFF. The nucleotide sequence reads TGTGCCAGCAGGGGCGGGCACACCGGGGAGCTGTTTTTT.